These T cell receptor beta chains were read from a single sample in a study of regulatory T cells in long-lasting Graves disease. TCRdb itself ran the multiplex PCR reads through MiXCR, one entry per CDR3 protein. Of nearly 350,000 distinct CDR3 sequences in the sample, about 20% were seen once. The sample consisted of peripheral blood mononuclear cells (PBMCs), taken when the disease was refractory, from a patient treated with antithyroid drugs. The receptors here all came from a female donor with Graves disease. Both conserved end residues are trimmed from each CDR3. Expanded clones get a size class; other rows say once, few or many, or leave the size out.

J: TRBJ2-3; size: many; V: TRBV13; CDR3: ASSLSRLAGTDTQY
J: TRBJ2-6; size: many; V: TRBV7-2; CDR3: ASSWGQGAPGANVLT
J: TRBJ2-6; size: .; V: TRBV28; CDR3: ASSLRGQGRSAGANVLT
J: TRBJ2-1; size: .; V: TRBV20-1; CDR3: SGGAVSYNEQF
J: TRBJ1-1; size: many; V: TRBV29-1; CDR3: SGVNTEAF
J: TRBJ2-4; size: many; V: TRBV15; CDR3: ATSRDGTWGAGDKNIQY
J: TRBJ2-7; size: many; V: TRBV18; CDR3: ASSPPTGSYEQY
J: TRBJ2-2; size: .; V: TRBV5-1; CDR3: ASSLVGGTYTGELF
J: TRBJ2-7; size: .; V: TRBV7-8; CDR3: ASSLTGTPPYEQY
J: TRBJ2-5; size: .; V: TRBV4-1; CDR3: ASSQRLISGAEGTQY
J: TRBJ2-1; size: few; V: TRBV20-1; CDR3: SARNKSDWKVWNEQF
J: TRBJ2-3; size: .; V: TRBV6-5; CDR3: ASSYGSGGKTDTQY
J: TRBJ2-3; size: few; V: TRBV11-1; CDR3: ASSLEAAATDTQY
J: TRBJ1-2; size: .; V: TRBV7-9; CDR3: ASSLGVAGGSSGYT
J: TRBJ2-7; size: .; V: TRBV4-1; CDR3: ASSQASAYTEQY
J: TRBJ2-7; size: once; V: TRBV6-1; CDR3: ASSRPQGNEQY
J: TRBJ1-2; size: many; V: TRBV30; CDR3: AWSVGQGIMRYT
J: TRBJ2-7; size: .; V: TRBV5-6; CDR3: ASSRTGSHYEQY
J: TRBJ1-1; size: many; V: TRBV10-2; CDR3: ASAGATNTEAF
J: TRBJ2-5; size: few; V: TRBV6-1; CDR3: ASSPYLGQSKEGETQY
J: TRBJ2-7; size: .; V: TRBV5-1; CDR3: ASSLGAPSLEQY
J: TRBJ2-5; size: .; V: TRBV5-1; CDR3: ASSSRGNSEETQY
J: TRBJ1-1; size: many; V: TRBV3-1; CDR3: ASSQGGQGLGNTEAF
J: TRBJ2-7; size: many; V: TRBV2; CDR3: ASRPGTVYEQY
J: TRBJ1-6; size: .; V: TRBV20-1; CDR3: SARGGSTNSPLH
J: TRBJ1-2; size: .; V: TRBV5-8; CDR3: VSSLNREGYGYT
J: TRBJ2-2; size: .; V: TRBV4-2; CDR3: ASSQDAVAGELF
J: TRBJ1-1; size: many; V: TRBV11-2; CDR3: ASSLGGLATEAF
J: TRBJ1-4; size: .; V: TRBV29-1; CDR3: SVEIRSYEKLF
J: TRBJ2-4; size: .; V: TRBV20-1; CDR3: SAIPGQLVGATKNIQY
J: TRBJ1-2; size: .; V: TRBV12-3/TRBV12-4; CDR3: TSSLRTDTGGA
J: TRBJ1-6; size: many; V: TRBV6-5; CDR3: ASSYSMVVGTAYNSPLH
J: TRBJ1-5; size: few; V: TRBV6-5; CDR3: ASSYRQGRQPQH
J: TRBJ2-7; size: many; V: TRBV20-1; CDR3: SAGGVYEQY
J: TRBJ2-5; size: many; V: TRBV20-1; CDR3: SARLAGGGTQY
J: TRBJ1-1; size: few; V: TRBV14; CDR3: ASSQFRTVIVTEAF
J: TRBJ2-1; size: few; V: TRBV15; CDR3: ATRFRGGQF
J: TRBJ2-7; size: many; V: TRBV12-3/TRBV12-4; CDR3: ASSPSPGPLYEQY
J: TRBJ1-2; size: few; V: TRBV29-1; CDR3: SVELGGASGYT
J: TRBJ1-2; size: many; V: TRBV12-3/TRBV12-4; CDR3: ASSLVTEYYGYT
J: TRBJ1-2; size: .; V: TRBV12-5; CDR3: ASGGRVNGYT
J: TRBJ2-5; size: many; V: TRBV7-3; CDR3: ASSLGGSAVETQY
J: TRBJ1-5; size: few; V: TRBV20-1; CDR3: SARDMQGRSNQPQH
J: TRBJ2-7; size: .; V: TRBV7-9; CDR3: ASTRRADEQY
J: TRBJ1-5; size: .; V: TRBV24-1; CDR3: ATSDPGQPQH
J: TRBJ2-7; size: .; V: TRBV30; CDR3: AGGTGVYEQY
J: TRBJ2-3; size: many; V: TRBV28; CDR3: ASSPLAGGHTDTQY
J: TRBJ1-1; size: .; V: TRBV18; CDR3: ASSPVFHKQKYRQDTEAF
J: TRBJ2-6; size: .; V: TRBV5-4; CDR3: ASSLPGTGANVLT
J: TRBJ2-7; size: many; V: TRBV12-3/TRBV12-4; CDR3: ASRFGQNYEQY
J: TRBJ2-7; size: many; V: TRBV6-1; CDR3: ATSDRVYEQY
J: TRBJ2-7; size: many; V: TRBV12-3/TRBV12-4; CDR3: ASRRTGAYEQY
J: TRBJ1-2; size: many; V: TRBV29-1; CDR3: SVWAGTGNTYGYT
J: TRBJ1-5; size: few; V: TRBV6-1; CDR3: ASSARGVYQPQH
J: TRBJ2-2; size: .; V: TRBV12-3/TRBV12-4; CDR3: AGSSDTGELF
J: TRBJ1-2; size: many; V: TRBV19; CDR3: ASSTRDRGPGYT
J: TRBJ1-2; size: .; V: TRBV7-2; CDR3: ASSLEMMADYGYT
J: TRBJ1-5; size: many; V: TRBV6-1; CDR3: ASRPDRDQPQH
J: TRBJ1-2; size: .; V: TRBV15; CDR3: ATSRDTAENYGYT